This T cell receptor (beta chain) came from a study of T cell responses to AZD1222 COVID-19 vaccine. Regarding the study as a whole: Donors were chiefly white British, with a greater number of females, and clonal diversity was perhaps underestimated.

The CDR3 length is 15 residues. Germline V lookup: CDR1 SEHNR, CDR2 FQNEAQ (reference sequence). The trim removed 6 bases at V and 5 bases at J, leaving 12 bases unmatched. To note about this clone: Its specificity is unknown.

The protocol was immunoSEQ multiplex PCR, while the TCRdb copy is restricted to in-frame clones and leaves out a portion. The sample has 100,000 to 150,000 clones, just over 90% seen once. The sample in question was peripheral blood, obtained on day 0 of AZD1222 vaccination. This chain links TRBV7-9 with TRBJ2-5; 7 bases are shared with TRBD2. The clonotype originates from an adult in good health. Here the CDR3 DNA reads TGTGCCAGCAGTTTTAATCGGGGAGGGGAGGAGACCCAGTACTTC. Residues: CASSFNRGGEETQYF.